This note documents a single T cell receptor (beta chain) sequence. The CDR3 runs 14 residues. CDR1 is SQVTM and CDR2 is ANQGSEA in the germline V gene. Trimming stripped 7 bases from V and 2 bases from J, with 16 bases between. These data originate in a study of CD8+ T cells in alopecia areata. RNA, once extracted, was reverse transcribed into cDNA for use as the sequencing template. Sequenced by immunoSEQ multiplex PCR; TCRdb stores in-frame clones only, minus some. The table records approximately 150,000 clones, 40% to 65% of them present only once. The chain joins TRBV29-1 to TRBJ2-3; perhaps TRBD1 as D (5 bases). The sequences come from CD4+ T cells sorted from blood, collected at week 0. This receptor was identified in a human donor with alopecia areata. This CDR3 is CSAEKQVLTDTQYF. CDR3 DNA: TGCAGCGCCGAAAAACAGGTCCTCACAGATACGCAGTATTTT.